This T cell receptor (beta chain) was documented in a study of T-cell reconstitution after alpha-beta-depleted transplantation in children. The sample holds many counts of this clonotype. A library of TCRbeta sequences, prepared with unique molecular identifiers, was generated. TCRdb recomputed calls from the PCR reads with MiXCR, one row per CDR3 protein. The sample holds around 200,000 distinct CDR3 sequences; roughly 10% are singletons and the top ten take approximately 5.9%. V lost 4 bases, J lost 2 bases, and 9 bases stayed unmatched. CDR3 length: 17 amino acids. Germline CDR1 LNHNV, CDR2 YYDKDF (reference sequence).

The sequence was collected from a human donor who donated a stem cell graft to a child with acute lymphoblastic leukemia. The input for sequencing was PBMCs from the stem cell graft donor, taken from the stem cell graft. The chain uses TRBV15 and TRBJ2-3, with 10 bases lining up with TRBD2. The CDR3 nucleotides read TGTGCCACCAGCACCAGAGGACTAGCGGAGATCACAGATACGCAGTATTTT. Protein product: CATSTRGLAEITDTQYF.